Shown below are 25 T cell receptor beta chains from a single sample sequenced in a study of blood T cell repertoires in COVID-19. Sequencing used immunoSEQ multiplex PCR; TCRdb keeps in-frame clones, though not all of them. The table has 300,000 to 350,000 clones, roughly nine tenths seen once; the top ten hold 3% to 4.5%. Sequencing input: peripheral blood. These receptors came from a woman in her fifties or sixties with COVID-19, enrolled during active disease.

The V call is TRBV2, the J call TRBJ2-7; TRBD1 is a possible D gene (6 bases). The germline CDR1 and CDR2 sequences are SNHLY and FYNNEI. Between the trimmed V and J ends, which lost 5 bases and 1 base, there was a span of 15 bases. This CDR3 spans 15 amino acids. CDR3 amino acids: CASSSRGWGSYEQYF. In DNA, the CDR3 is TGTGCCAGCAGTTCCAGGGGCTGGGGATCCTACGAGCAGTACTTC.

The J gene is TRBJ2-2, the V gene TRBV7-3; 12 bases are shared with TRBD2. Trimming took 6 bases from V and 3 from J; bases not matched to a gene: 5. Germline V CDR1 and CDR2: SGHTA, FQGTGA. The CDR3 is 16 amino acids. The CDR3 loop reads CASRPPSGGDTGELFF. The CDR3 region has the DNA TGTGCCAGCAGGCCTCCTAGCGGGGGGGACACCGGGGAGCTGTTTTTT.

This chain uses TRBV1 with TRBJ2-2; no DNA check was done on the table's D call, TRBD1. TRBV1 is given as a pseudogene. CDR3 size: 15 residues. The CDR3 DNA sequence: TGCACCAGCAGCCAGGGACAACAAGACACCGGGGAGCTGTTTTTT. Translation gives CTSSQGQQDTGELFF.

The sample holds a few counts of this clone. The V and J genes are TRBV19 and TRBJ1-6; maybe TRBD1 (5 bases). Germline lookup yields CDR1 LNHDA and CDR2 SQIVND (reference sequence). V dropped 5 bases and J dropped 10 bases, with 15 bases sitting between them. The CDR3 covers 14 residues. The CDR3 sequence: CASSAPGRASPLHF. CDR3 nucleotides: TGTGCCAGTAGTGCCCCGGGCAGGGCGTCACCCCTCCACTTT.

The CDR3 nucleotides read TGTGCCAGCAGCTCTTCGCTTACGGGAGGCACAGATACGCAGTATTTT. It yields the protein CASSSSLTGGTDTQYF. The chain links TRBV7-9 to TRBJ2-3, with D perhaps matching TRBD2 (6 bases). Germline V CDR1 and CDR2: SEHNR, FQNEAQ (reference sequence). This CDR3 region has 16 residues. Deletions cut 4 bases from V and 1 base from J, with 15 bases between.

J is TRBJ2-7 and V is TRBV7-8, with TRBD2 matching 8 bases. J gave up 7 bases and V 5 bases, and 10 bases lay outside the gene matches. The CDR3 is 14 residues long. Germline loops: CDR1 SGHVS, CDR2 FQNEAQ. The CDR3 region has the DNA TGTGCCAGCAGCGCCGATTCGGGGGGGTGGGAGCAGTACTTC. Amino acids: CASSADSGGWEQYF.

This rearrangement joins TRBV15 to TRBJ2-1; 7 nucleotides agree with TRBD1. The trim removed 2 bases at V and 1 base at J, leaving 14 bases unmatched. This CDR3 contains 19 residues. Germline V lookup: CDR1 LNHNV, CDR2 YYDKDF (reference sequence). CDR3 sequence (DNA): TGTGCCACCAGCAGACAGGGGGACAGCGACACGCCTTCCTACAATGAGCAGTTCTTC. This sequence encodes CATSRQGDSDTPSYNEQFF. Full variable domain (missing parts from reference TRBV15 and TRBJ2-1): DAMVIQNPRYQVTQFGKPVTLSCSQTLNHNVMYWYQQKSSQAPKLLFHYYDKDFNNEADTPDNFQSRRPNTSFCFLDIRSPGLGDTAMYLCATSRQGDSDTPSYNEQFFGPGTRLTVL.

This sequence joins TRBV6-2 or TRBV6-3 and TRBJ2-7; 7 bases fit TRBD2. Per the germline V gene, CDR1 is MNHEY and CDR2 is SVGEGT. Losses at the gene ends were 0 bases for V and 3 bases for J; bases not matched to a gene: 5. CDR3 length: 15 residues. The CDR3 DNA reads TGTGCCAGCAGTTACTCGGGAGGGACCCGCTACGAGCAGTACTTC. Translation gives CASSYSGGTRYEQYF.

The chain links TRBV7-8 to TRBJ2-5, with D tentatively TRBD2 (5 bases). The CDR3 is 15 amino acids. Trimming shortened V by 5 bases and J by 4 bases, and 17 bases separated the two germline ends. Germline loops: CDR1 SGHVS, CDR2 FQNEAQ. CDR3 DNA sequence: TGTGCCAGCAGCCCAGTCCGGGGAAAGAGAGAGACCCAGTACTTC. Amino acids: CASSPVRGKRETQYF.

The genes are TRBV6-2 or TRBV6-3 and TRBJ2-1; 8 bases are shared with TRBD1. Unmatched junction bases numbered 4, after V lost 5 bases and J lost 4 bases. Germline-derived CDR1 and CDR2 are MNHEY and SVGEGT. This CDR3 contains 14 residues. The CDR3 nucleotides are TGTGCCAGCAGTCCGGGACAGGCTTACAATGAGCAGTTCTTC. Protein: CASSPGQAYNEQFF.

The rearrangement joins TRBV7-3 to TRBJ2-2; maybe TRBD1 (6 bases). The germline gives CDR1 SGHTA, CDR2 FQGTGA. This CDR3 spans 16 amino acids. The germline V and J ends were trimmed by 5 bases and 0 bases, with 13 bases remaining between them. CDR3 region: CASSEQGPANTGELFF. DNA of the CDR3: TGTGCCAGCAGCGAACAGGGACCAGCGAACACCGGGGAGCTGTTTTTT.

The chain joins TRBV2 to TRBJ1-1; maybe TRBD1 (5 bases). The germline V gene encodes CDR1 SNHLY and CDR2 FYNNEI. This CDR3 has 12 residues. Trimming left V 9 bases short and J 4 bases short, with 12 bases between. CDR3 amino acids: CASYGHLTEAFF. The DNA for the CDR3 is TGTGCCAGTTACGGACACCTCACTGAAGCTTTCTTT. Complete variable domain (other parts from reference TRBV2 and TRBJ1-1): EPEVTQTPSHQVTQMGQEVILRCVPISNHLYFYWYRQILGQKVEFLVSFYNNEISEKSEIFDDQFSVERPDGSNFTLKIRSTKLEDSAMYFCASYGHLTEAFFGQGTRLTVV.

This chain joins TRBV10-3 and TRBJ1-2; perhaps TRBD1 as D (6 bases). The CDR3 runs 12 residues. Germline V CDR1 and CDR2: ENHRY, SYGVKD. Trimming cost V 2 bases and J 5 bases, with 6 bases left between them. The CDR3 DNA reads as TGTGCCATCAGTGAGACAGGGTATGGCTACACCTTC. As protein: CAISETGYGYTF.

In DNA, the CDR3 is TGTGCCAGCACTACACAGGGGGCGGGTCAGCCCCAGCATTTT. Protein product: CASTTQGAGQPQHF. V gene TRBV2 combines with J gene TRBJ1-5, with 9 bases lining up with TRBD1. Germline lookup yields CDR1 SNHLY and CDR2 FYNNEI. This CDR3 has 14 amino acids. V lost 7 bases, J lost 6 bases, and 7 bases stayed unmatched. The full variable domain, in which reference TRBV2 and TRBJ1-5 provide the parts outside the CDR3, is EPEVTQTPSHQVTQMGQEVILRCVPISNHLYFYWYRQILGQKVEFLVSFYNNEISEKSEIFDDQFSVERPDGSNFTLKIRSTKLEDSAMYFCASTTQGAGQPQHFGDGTRLSIL.

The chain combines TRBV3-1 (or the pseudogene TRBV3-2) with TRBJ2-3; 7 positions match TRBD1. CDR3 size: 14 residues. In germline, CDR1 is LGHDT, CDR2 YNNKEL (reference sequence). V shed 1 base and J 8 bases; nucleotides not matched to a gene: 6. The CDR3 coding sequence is TGTGCCAGCAGCCAAGGAGGGGGCTCAGCTACGCAGTATTTT. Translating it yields CASSQGGGSATQYF.

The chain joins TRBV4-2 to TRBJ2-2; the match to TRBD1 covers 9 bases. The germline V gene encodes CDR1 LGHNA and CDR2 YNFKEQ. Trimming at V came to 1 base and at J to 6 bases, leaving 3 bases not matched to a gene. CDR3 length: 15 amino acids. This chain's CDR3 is CASSQGDREAGELFF. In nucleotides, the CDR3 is TGTGCCAGCAGCCAAGGGGACAGGGAAGCCGGGGAGCTGTTTTTT.

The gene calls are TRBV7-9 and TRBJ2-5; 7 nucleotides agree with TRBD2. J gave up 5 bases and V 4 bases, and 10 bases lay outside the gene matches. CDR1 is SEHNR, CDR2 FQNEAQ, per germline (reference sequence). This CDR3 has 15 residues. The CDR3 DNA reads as TGTGCCAGCAGCTCCGGAGGCGGGGGATGGGAGACCCAGTACTTC. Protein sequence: CASSSGGGGWETQYF.

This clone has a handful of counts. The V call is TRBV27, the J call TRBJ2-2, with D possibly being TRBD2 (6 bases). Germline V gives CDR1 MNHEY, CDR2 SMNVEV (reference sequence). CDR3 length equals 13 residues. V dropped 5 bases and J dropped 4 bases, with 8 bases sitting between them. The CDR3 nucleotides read TGTGCCAGCAGTGTGGGACTCACCGGGGAGCTGTTTTTT. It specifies CASSVGLTGELFF.

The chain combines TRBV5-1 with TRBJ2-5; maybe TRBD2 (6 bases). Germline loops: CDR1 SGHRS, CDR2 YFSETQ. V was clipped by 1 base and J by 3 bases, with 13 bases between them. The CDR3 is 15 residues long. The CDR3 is CASSLRGAVEETQYF. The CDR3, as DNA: TGCGCCAGCAGCTTGCGCGGGGCTGTTGAAGAGACCCAGTACTTC.

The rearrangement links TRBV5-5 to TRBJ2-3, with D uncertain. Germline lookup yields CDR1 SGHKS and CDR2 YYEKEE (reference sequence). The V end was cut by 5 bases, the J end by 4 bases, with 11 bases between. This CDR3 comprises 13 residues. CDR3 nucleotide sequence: TGTGCCAGCAGTGCGGCGGCTCCAGATACGCAGTATTTT. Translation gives CASSAAAPDTQYF.

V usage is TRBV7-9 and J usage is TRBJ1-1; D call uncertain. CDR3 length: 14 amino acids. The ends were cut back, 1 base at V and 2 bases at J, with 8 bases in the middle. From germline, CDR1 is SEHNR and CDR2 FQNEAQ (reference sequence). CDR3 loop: CASSLGAVNTEAFF. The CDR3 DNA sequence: TGTGCCAGCAGCTTAGGCGCCGTTAACACTGAAGCTTTCTTT.

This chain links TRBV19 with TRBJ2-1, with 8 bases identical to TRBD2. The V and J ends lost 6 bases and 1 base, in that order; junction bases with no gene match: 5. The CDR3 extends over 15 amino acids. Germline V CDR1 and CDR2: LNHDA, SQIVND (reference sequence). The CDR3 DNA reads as TGTGCCAGTAGCCCGAGCGGGGGTTCCTACAATGAGCAGTTCTTC. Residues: CASSPSGGSYNEQFF.

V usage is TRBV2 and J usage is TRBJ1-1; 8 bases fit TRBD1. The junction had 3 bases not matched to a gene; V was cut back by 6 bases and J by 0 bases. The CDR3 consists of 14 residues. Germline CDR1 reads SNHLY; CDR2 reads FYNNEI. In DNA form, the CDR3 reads TGTGCCAGCAGAGAGACAGGGGTGAACACTGAAGCTTTCTTT. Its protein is CASRETGVNTEAFF.

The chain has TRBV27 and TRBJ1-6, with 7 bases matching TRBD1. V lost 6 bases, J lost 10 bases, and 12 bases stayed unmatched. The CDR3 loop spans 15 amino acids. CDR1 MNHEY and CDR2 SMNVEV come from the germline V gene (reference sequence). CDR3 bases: TGTGCCAGCAGGAGGGGGCAGGTGGGGATCTCACCCCTCCACTTT. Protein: CASRRGQVGISPLHF.

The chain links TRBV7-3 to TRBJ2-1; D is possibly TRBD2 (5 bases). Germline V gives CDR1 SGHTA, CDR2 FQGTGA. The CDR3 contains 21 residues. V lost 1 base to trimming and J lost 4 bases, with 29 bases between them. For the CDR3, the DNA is TGTGCCAGCAGCTTAAAACCCTCCGGATTTAGTTGGGAACGGGGATACAATGAGCAGTTCTTC. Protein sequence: CASSLKPSGFSWERGYNEQFF. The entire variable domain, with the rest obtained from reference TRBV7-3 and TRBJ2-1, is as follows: GAGVSQTPSNKVTEKGKYVELRCDPISGHTALYWYRQSLGQGPEFLIYFQGTGAADDSGLPNDRFFAVRPEGSVSTLKIQRTERGDSAVYLCASSLKPSGFSWERGYNEQFFGPGTRLTVL.